These 3 T cell receptor beta chains were all obtained from the same sample, sequenced in a study of regulatory T cells in long-lasting Graves disease. Library construction for TCR beta used iRepertoire HTBI primers and Arm-PCR of CDR3 regions. One entry per CDR3 protein, called by TCRdb with MiXCR from the multiplex PCR reads. The repertoire consists of hundreds of thousands of distinct CDR3 sequences, with 13% occurring once and the leading ten covering 8% to 10%. Time point in this sample: newly diagnosed GD, antithyroid drugs for less than 3 months. Scientists built the TCR library using RNA that was extracted from PBMCs. These data were also reused for a study on T cells in Graves' hyperthyroidism and ophthalmopathy.

The sample here was peripheral blood mononuclear cells (PBMCs), taken at new diagnosis, from a patient treated with antithyroid drugs. The receptor source for this set is a man aged 30 to 45 with Graves disease.

CDR3 sequence (DNA): TGCAGTGCTCAAAGGTACTTGTCCGGGAACAACGAGCAGTACTTC. Translated, it gives CSAQRYLSGNNEQYF. The chain uses TRBV20-1 and TRBJ2-7; D is perhaps TRBD2 (5 bases). V shed 5 bases and J shed 5 bases, with 22 bases lying between them. Germline assignment: CDR1 DFQATT and CDR2 SNEGSKA (reference sequence). The CDR3 contains 15 residues.

On this clonotype: A read error is possible here, since a much larger clone lies one base away. The CDR3 does not close with the conserved phenylalanine or tryptophan, likely indicating a read error. This chain connects TRBV12-3 or TRBV12-4 to TRBJ2-7; D gene unclear. This CDR3 contains 14 residues. V was pared by 3 bases and J by 0 bases, with 9 bases between. The CDR3 here is CASSFGPTSYEQYS. The DNA for the CDR3 is TGTGCCAGCAGTTTTGGACCGACCTCCTACGAGCAGTACTCC.

This clonotype appeared many times. This chain joins TRBV2 and TRBJ2-3; D is unresolved. V lost 7 bases, J lost 4 bases, and 15 bases lay in between. Per the germline V gene, CDR1 is SNHLY and CDR2 is FYNNEI. The CDR3 has 14 amino acids. The chain's CDR3 is CASTVVGDPDTQYF. CDR3 nucleotides: TGTGCCAGCACCGTCGTTGGAGACCCAGATACGCAGTATTTT. The complete variable domain, with remaining parts taken from reference TRBV2 and TRBJ2-3, reads EPEVTQTPSHQVTQMGQEVILRCVPISNHLYFYWYRQILGQKVEFLVSFYNNEISEKSEIFDDQFSVERPDGSNFTLKIRSTKLEDSAMYFCASTVVGDPDTQYFGPGTRLTVL.